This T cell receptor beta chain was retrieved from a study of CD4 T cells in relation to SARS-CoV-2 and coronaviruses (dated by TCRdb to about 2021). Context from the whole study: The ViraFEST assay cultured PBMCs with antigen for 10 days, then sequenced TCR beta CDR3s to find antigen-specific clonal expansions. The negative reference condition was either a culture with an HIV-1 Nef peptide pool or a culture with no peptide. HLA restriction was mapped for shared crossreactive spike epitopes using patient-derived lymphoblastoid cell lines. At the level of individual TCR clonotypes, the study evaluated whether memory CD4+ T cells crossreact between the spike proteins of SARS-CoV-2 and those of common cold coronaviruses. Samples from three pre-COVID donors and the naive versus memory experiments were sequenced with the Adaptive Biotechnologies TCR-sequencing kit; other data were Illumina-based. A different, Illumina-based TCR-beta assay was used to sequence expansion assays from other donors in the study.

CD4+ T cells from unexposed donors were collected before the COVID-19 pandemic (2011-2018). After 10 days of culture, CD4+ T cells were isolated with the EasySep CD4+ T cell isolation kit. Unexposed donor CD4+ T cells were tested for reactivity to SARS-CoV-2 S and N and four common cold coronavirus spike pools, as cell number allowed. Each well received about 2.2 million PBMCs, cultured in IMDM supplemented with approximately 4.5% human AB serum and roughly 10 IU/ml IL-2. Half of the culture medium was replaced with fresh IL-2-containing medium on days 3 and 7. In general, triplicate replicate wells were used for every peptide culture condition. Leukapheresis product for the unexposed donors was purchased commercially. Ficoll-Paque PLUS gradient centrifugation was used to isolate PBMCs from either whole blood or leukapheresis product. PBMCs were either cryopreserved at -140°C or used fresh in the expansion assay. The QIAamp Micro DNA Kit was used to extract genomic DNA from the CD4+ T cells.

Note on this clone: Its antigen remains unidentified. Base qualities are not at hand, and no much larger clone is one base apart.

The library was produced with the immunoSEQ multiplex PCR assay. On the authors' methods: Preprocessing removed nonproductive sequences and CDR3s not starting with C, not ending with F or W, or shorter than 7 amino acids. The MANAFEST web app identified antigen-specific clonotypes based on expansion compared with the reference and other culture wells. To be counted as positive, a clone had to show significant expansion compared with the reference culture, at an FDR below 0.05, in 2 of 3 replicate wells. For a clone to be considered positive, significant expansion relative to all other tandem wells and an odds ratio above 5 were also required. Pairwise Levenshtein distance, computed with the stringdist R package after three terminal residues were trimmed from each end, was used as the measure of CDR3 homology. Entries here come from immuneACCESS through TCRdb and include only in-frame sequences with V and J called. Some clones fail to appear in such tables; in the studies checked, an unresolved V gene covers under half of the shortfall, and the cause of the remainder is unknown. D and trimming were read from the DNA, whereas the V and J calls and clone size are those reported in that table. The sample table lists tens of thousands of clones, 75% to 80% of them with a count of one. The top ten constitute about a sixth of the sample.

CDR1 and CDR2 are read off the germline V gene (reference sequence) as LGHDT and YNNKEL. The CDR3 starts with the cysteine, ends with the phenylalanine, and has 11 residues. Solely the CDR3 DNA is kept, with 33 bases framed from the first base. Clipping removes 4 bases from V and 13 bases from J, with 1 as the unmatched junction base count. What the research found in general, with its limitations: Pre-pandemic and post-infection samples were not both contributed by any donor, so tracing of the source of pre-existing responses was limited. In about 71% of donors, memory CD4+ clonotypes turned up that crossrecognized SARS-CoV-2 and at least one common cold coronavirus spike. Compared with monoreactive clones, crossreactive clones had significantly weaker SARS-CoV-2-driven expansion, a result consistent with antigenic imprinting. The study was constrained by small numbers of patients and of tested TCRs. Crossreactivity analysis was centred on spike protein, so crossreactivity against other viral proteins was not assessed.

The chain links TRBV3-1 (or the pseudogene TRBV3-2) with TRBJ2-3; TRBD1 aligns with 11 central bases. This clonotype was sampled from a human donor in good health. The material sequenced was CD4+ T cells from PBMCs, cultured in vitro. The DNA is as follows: TGTGCCAGCAGCCCGGGACAGGGGGAGTATTTT. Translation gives CASSPGQGEYF.